Below are 30 T cell receptor beta chains sequenced from a single sample in a study of T cell changes during pregnancy in multiple sclerosis. Clones were read by immunoSEQ multiplex PCR, and TCRdb kept only the in-frame ones, dropping some. The sample consists of tens of thousands of clones, 92% of them appearing once. The sequencing used peripheral blood, collected in the first trimester of pregnancy. The source of these receptors is a female donor in good health, enrolled as a control in a pregnancy study.

The chain recombines TRBV2 with TRBJ2-1; 11 bases agree with TRBD2. The germline gives CDR1 SNHLY, CDR2 FYNNEI. V shed 8 bases, J shed 2 bases, and the junction held 5 bases outside the gene matches. The CDR3 has 15 amino acids. CDR3 protein: CASARGLAAYNEQFF. The DNA for the CDR3 is TGTGCCAGCGCGCGGGGACTAGCGGCCTACAATGAGCAGTTCTTC.

This CDR3 is CASSIPSAYEQYF. In DNA form, the CDR3 reads TGTGCCAGCAGCATCCCCAGCGCCTACGAGCAGTACTTC. The V and J genes are TRBV7-9 and TRBJ2-7; the D is unclear. The CDR3 totals 13 residues. Trimming stripped 5 bases from V and 2 bases from J, with 10 bases between. Germline CDR1 reads SEHNR; CDR2 reads FQNEAQ (reference sequence).

This sequence joins TRBV7-9 and TRBJ1-2; 8 bases map to TRBD1. The CDR3 loop spans 15 amino acids. V lost 5 bases and J lost 4; bases outside the gene matches: 9. Germline CDR1 SEHNR, CDR2 FQNEAQ (reference sequence). CDR3 loop: CASSPNQGASYGYTF. The CDR3 DNA sequence: TGTGCCAGCAGCCCTAACCAGGGGGCGTCCTATGGCTACACCTTC.

The rearrangement uses TRBV27 and TRBJ2-3; D is possibly TRBD2 (5 bases). The CDR3 sequence is 16 residues long. V was trimmed by 5 bases and J by 3 bases, leaving 18 bases between them. Germline CDR1 reads MNHEY; CDR2 reads SMNVEV (reference sequence). In DNA, the CDR3 is TGTGCCAGCAGTAATACGTTCGGGGTTAGGACAGATACGCAGTATTTT. Residues: CASSNTFGVRTDTQYF.

The chain has TRBV4-1 and TRBJ2-1; D ambiguous. The ends were cut back, 2 bases at V and 14 bases at J, with 13 bases in the middle. Germline V lookup: CDR1 MGHRA, CDR2 YSYEKL. CDR3 size: 12 residues. This chain's CDR3 is CASSQSTTRKFF. The DNA of the CDR3 is TGCGCCAGCAGCCAAAGCACCACCCGTAAGTTCTTC.

The CDR3 bases are TGTGCCAGCAGCAACCCCCCGACAGGGTTTGCCTACGAGCAGTACTTC. It encodes CASSNPPTGFAYEQYF. The V and J genes are TRBV7-6 and TRBJ2-7, with 7 bases aligning to TRBD1. The CDR3 is 16 amino acids. CDR1 is SGHVS, CDR2 FNYEAQ, per germline. Trimming at V came to 5 bases and at J to 2 bases, leaving 12 bases not matched to a gene.

The chain couples TRBV7-2 to TRBJ2-1; 12 nucleotides align to TRBD2. This CDR3 is 17 amino acids long. Germline V lookup: CDR1 SGHTA, CDR2 FQGNSA. V was clipped by 4 bases and J by 1 base; unmatched bases: 5. The CDR3 sequence: CASSSGLAGSSYNEQFF. The CDR3 DNA follows: TGTGCCAGCAGCTCGGGACTAGCGGGTTCTTCCTACAATGAGCAGTTCTTC.

The V gene is TRBV19, the J gene TRBJ2-7; the D gene is possibly TRBD1 (6 bases). This CDR3 region has 15 residues. Germline V CDR1 and CDR2: LNHDA, SQIVND (reference sequence). V lost 5 bases, J lost 7 bases, and 21 bases lay in between. The CDR3 sequence: CASSDRRNPGGEQYF. The CDR3 nucleotides read TGTGCCAGTAGTGACAGGCGGAACCCCGGTGGAGAGCAGTACTTC.

The chain is built from TRBV12-5 and TRBJ2-3; 16 bases align to TRBD2. Germline CDR1 reads LGHNT; CDR2 reads FRNRAP. The junction had 5 bases not matched to a gene; V was cut back by 5 bases and J by 6 bases. The CDR3 contains 16 residues. CDR3 bases: TGTGCTAGTGGTAGGGGACTAGCGGGGGGGTTCGATACGCAGTATTTT. As protein: CASGRGLAGGFDTQYF. The full variable domain, rest sourced from reference TRBV12-5 and TRBJ2-3, is DARVTQTPRHKVTEMGQEVTMRCQPILGHNTVFWYRQTMMQGLELLAYFRNRAPLDDSGMPKDRFSAEMPDATLATLKIQPSEPRDSAVYFCASGRGLAGGFDTQYFGPGTRLTVL.

The chain carries TRBV5-1 and TRBJ1-2; D is undetermined. Trimming cost V 5 bases and J 5 bases, with 13 bases left between them. Germline loops: CDR1 SGHRS, CDR2 YFSETQ. This CDR3 has 13 residues. The CDR3 is CASSQTLEYGYTF. For the CDR3, the DNA is TGCGCCAGCAGTCAGACACTCGAGTATGGCTACACCTTC.

The chain joins TRBV30 to TRBJ2-1, with 7 bases that match TRBD1. Germline loops: CDR1 GTSNPN, CDR2 SVGIG (reference sequence). V was pared by 5 bases and J by 7 bases, with 5 bases of the junction left unmatched. The CDR3 extends over 12 amino acids. CDR3 amino acids: CAWFGTDNEQFF. In DNA form, the CDR3 reads TGTGCCTGGTTTGGGACAGATAATGAGCAGTTCTTC.

This clone was observed once. This rearrangement joins TRBV6-1 to TRBJ2-2; 10 nucleotides line up with TRBD2. Germline assignment: CDR1 MNHNS and CDR2 SASEGT. The CDR3 consists of 16 residues. The V segment lost 2 bases and the J segment 0 bases; nucleotides outside the gene matches: 0. The CDR3 here is CASSELAGANTGELFF. CDR3 coding DNA: TGTGCCAGCAGTGAACTAGCGGGGGCGAACACCGGGGAGCTGTTTTTT.

This chain joins TRBV11-2 and TRBJ1-5; TRBD1 is a possible D gene (5 bases). Trimming took off 5 bases at V and 4 bases at J, with 21 bases between the two ends. The CDR3 has 17 amino acids. The germline V gene has CDR1 SGHAT and CDR2 FQNNGV. The CDR3 is CASSDLGQGVMNQPQHF. In DNA form, the CDR3 reads TGTGCCAGCAGCGACCTCGGCCAGGGTGTTATGAATCAGCCCCAGCATTTT.

V gene TRBV9 combines with J gene TRBJ2-1, with D possibly TRBD2 on 5 matching bases. V dropped 0 bases and J dropped 8 bases, with 21 bases sitting between them. This CDR3 region has 17 residues. The germline V gene has CDR1 SGDLS and CDR2 YYNGEE. CDR3 DNA: TGTGCCAGCAGCGTAGCTAGCAGGCAGTACCCCTGGGATGAGCAGTTCTTC. This translates into CASSVASRQYPWDEQFF.

The chain employs TRBV2 and TRBJ2-5; no reliable D call. Germline V gives CDR1 SNHLY, CDR2 FYNNEI. The V gene lost 4 bases and the J gene lost 3 bases, with 12 bases spanning the gap. This CDR3 comprises 14 residues. CDR3 sequence (DNA): TGTGCCAGCAGTGGACGTGAGGCAAAAGAGACCCAGTACTTC. It specifies CASSGREAKETQYF.

The chain couples TRBV5-6 to TRBJ2-1; 11 nucleotides agree with TRBD2. CDR1 and CDR2 from the germline V gene are SGHDT and YYEEEE. The CDR3 has 19 residues. V was pared by 4 bases and J by 6 bases, with 18 bases of the junction left unmatched. CDR3 loop: CASSPSGTSGVGFINEQFF. In nucleotides, the CDR3 is TGTGCCAGCAGCCCCTCCGGGACTAGCGGAGTAGGGTTCATCAATGAGCAGTTCTTC.

The chain is built from TRBV7-2 and TRBJ2-3, with a possible D match to TRBD2 (6 bases). The germline V gene has CDR1 SGHTA and CDR2 FQGNSA. The CDR3 contains 15 residues. Between the trimmed V and J ends, which lost 3 bases and 1 base, there was a span of 11 bases. CDR3 protein: CASSLLTGGTDTQYF. CDR3 in DNA: TGTGCCAGCAGCTTGCTCACGGGGGGCACAGATACGCAGTATTTT.

About this clone itself: At one end the junction does not follow the germline gene, possibly because of a read error. At the DNA level, this CDR3 is encoded by other sequences in the same sample as well. The chain links TRBV7-8 to TRBJ2-7, with unresolved D. Per the germline V gene, CDR1 is SGHVS and CDR2 is FQNEAQ. This CDR3 region has 14 residues. CDR3 amino acids: CASSPKLPSYEQYF. The CDR3 DNA reads as TGCGCCAGCAGCCCAAAACTCCCTTCCTACGAGCAGTACTTC.

The rearrangement links TRBV11-2 to TRBJ2-7, with D perhaps TRBD1 (6 bases). The V and J ends lost 4 bases and 5 bases respectively, with 12 bases between them. CDR1 and CDR2 from the germline V gene are SGHAT and FQNNGV. The CDR3 totals 13 residues. The DNA for the CDR3 is TGTGCCAGCAGCTCCGGACAGATCCACGAGCAGTACTTC. It codes for CASSSGQIHEQYF.

The sample holds one count of this clone. The V gene is TRBV4-1, the J gene TRBJ2-2; 9 bases match TRBD1. The CDR3 covers 19 residues. Germline V gives CDR1 MGHRA, CDR2 YSYEKL. Losses at the gene ends were 0 bases for V and 4 bases for J; bases not matched to a gene: 12. The CDR3 region has the DNA TGCGCCAGCAGCCAAGACCGAGCCGGGACAGGGTCGTCCACCGGGGAGCTGTTTTTT. Translating gives CASSQDRAGTGSSTGELFF.

This clone was seen a handful of times. This sequence joins TRBV11-2 and TRBJ2-5; D might be TRBD1 (5 bases). CDR1 SGHAT and CDR2 FQNNGV come from the germline V gene. V shed 1 base and J shed 4 bases, with 13 bases lying between them. The CDR3 is made up of 15 amino acids. CDR3 DNA: TGTGCCAGCAGCTTAGTGGCAGGGAAGGTAGAGACCCAGTACTTC. This codes for CASSLVAGKVETQYF.

In DNA, the CDR3 is TGTGCCAGTAGTGGCGGCGGGCATGTAATCGGGGAGCTGTTTTTT. As protein: CASSGGGHVIGELFF. This sequence joins TRBV19 and TRBJ2-2, with D possibly matching TRBD2 (5 bases). V was pared by 5 bases and J by 7 bases, with 17 bases between. This CDR3 comprises 15 residues. Germline CDR1 LNHDA, CDR2 SQIVND (reference sequence).

The rearrangement joins TRBV10-1 to TRBJ2-2; 7 nucleotides align to TRBD1. From germline, CDR1 is WNHNN and CDR2 SYGVQD (reference sequence). Trimming removed 3 bases from V and 12 bases from J; junction bases left unmatched: 4. This CDR3 region has 12 residues. This chain's CDR3 is CASSDTQGQLFF. The CDR3, as DNA: TGCGCCAGCAGTGACACACAGGGGCAGCTGTTTTTT.

The chain couples TRBV7-9 to TRBJ2-5; no clear D. Trimming removed 5 bases at V and 4 bases at J, with 5 bases between. The germline CDR1 and CDR2 sequences are SEHNR and FQNEAQ (reference sequence). This CDR3 has 11 residues. The CDR3 loop is CASSPGETQYF. In DNA form, the CDR3 reads TGTGCCAGCAGCCCAGGAGAGACCCAGTACTTC.

The V call is TRBV10-2, the J call TRBJ2-5; TRBD2 matches at 9 bases. The V and J ends lost 4 bases and 7 bases, in that order; junction bases with no gene match: 10. This CDR3 spans 15 amino acids. Germline V gene sequence: CDR1 WSHSY, CDR2 SAAADI. Here the CDR3 DNA reads TGCGCCAGCAGTGTCGGCGGGGGGGCCATTGGGACCCAGTACTTC. Encoded protein: CASSVGGGAIGTQYF.

This chain joins TRBV5-8 and TRBJ2-2, with TRBD2 matching 7 bases. Trimming removed 4 bases from V and 4 bases from J; junction bases left unmatched: 4. This CDR3 spans 14 amino acids. Germline-derived CDR1 and CDR2 are SGHTS and YDEGEE. The CDR3 protein is CASSRGGITGELFF. The CDR3 coding sequence is TGTGCCAGCAGCCGCGGGGGAATCACCGGGGAGCTGTTTTTT.

The chain couples TRBV7-2 to TRBJ1-2, with D tentatively TRBD1 (5 bases). Germline values: CDR1 SGHTA, CDR2 FQGNSA. V lost 6 bases, J lost 3 bases, and 14 bases lay in between. The CDR3 length is 14 residues. The CDR3 reads CASRLATEYYGYTF. The CDR3 region has the DNA TGTGCCAGCAGGCTAGCGACAGAGTACTATGGCTACACCTTC. The full variable domain, its missing parts supplied by reference TRBV7-2 and TRBJ1-2, is GAGVSQSPSNKVTEKGKDVELRCDPISGHTALYWYRQSLGQGLEFLIYFQGNSAPDKSGLPSDRFSAERTGGSVSTLTIQRTQQEDSAVYLCASRLATEYYGYTFGSGTRLTVV.

The chain has TRBV6-4 and TRBJ1-2; TRBD1 is a possible D gene (6 bases). The V end was cut by 2 bases, the J end by 7 bases, with 17 bases between. The CDR3 runs 15 residues. Per the germline V gene, CDR1 is MRHNA and CDR2 is SNTAGT. Here the CDR3 DNA reads TGTGCCAGCAGTGACGGGACAACTATCGGTGGTGGCTACACCTTC. This sequence encodes CASSDGTTIGGGYTF.

The chain employs TRBV5-1 and TRBJ2-2; 11 positions agree with TRBD2. The V gene's germline CDR1 is SGHRS and CDR2 YFSETQ. This CDR3 contains 16 residues. V dropped 4 bases and J dropped 3; count of bases not matched to a gene: 5. CDR3 amino acids: CASSPLAGADTGELFF. The CDR3 bases are TGCGCCAGCAGCCCACTAGCGGGAGCGGACACCGGGGAGCTGTTTTTT.

This chain links TRBV10-3 with TRBJ2-6; 7 bases fit TRBD1. The CDR3 has 17 amino acids. Germline CDR1 reads ENHRY; CDR2 reads SYGVKD. Losses at the gene ends were 7 bases for V and 4 bases for J; bases not matched to a gene: 13. The CDR3 loop is CAIKGTVSLPGANVLTF. The DNA of the CDR3 is TGTGCCATCAAGGGGACAGTAAGTTTACCCGGGGCCAACGTCCTGACTTTC.